This T cell receptor beta chain is from a study of blood T cell repertoires in COVID-19. Overall study context: Samples representing acute and convalescent COVID-19 were sourced from the United States, Italy and Spain. PBMCs, B-cell-depleted T cells, or T cells were the source of the cDNA or gDNA that made up the material.

Some clones are missing from TCRdb's copy, which holds only in-frame ones; the method was immunoSEQ multiplex PCR. In the table there are about 370,000 clones, nearly 90% of which are singletons. The CDR3 is 12 residues long. V lost 7 bases, J lost 4 bases, and 10 bases lay in between. Germline loops: CDR1 MDHEN, CDR2 SYDVKM. This clone has just one count. Sequenced sample: PBMCs or T cells enriched from blood (not recorded which). This receptor was taken from a woman aged 30 to 39 who had recovered from COVID-19. V gene TRBV28 combines with J gene TRBJ1-2; no firm D call. The CDR3 region has the DNA TGTGCCAGCACGGGTAACGGCTATGGCTACACCTTC. Protein sequence: CASTGNGYGYTF.